What follows are 5 T cell receptor beta chains derived from one specimen sequenced in a study of cytomegalovirus exposure and HLA in healthy donors (dated by TCRdb to about 2017). The library was obtained by the immunoSEQ multiplex PCR assay. The multiplex PCR relied on a mix of 60 forward primers for TCR Vbeta segments and 13 reverse primers for TCR Jbeta segments. Imported from immuneACCESS, the table was reduced by TCRdb to in-frame sequences with V and J called. These copies leave out some clones; in studies compared against another copy, an unresolved V gene accounts for under half, and the cause of the remainder is not known. The sample table holds 110,000 or so clones, of which roughly 67% were seen once. The top ten constitute roughly 8% of the sample. Sequenced: PBMCs. The receptors were sampled from a man between 35 and 55 years old in good health and CMV-seronegative.

The V gene is TRBV14, the J gene TRBJ2-5; a weak D match, TRBD2 (5 bases). The CDR3 runs to 13 residues. Germline lookup yields CDR1 SGHDN and CDR2 FVKESK. Trimming left V 4 bases short and J 7 bases short, with 13 bases between. This chain's CDR3 is CASSPVSGWTQYF. CDR3 nucleotides: TGTGCCAGCAGCCCAGTATCGGGGTGGACCCAGTACTTC.

V usage is TRBV4-1 and J usage is TRBJ2-7, with 7 bases that match TRBD1. Trimming cost V 0 bases and J 2 bases; bases outside gene matches: 4. CDR3 size: 15 residues. Germline CDR1 is MGHRA and CDR2 is YSYEKL. The CDR3 loop is CASSQDRDSPYEQYF. The DNA of the CDR3 is TGCGCCAGCAGCCAAGATCGGGACAGCCCCTACGAGCAGTACTTC.

CDR3 DNA: TGCGCCAGCAGCCCCTTGGACAGGGGAGACACCGGGGAGCTGTTTTTT. Amino acid sequence: CASSPLDRGDTGELFF. The chain couples TRBV4-3 to TRBJ2-2; 9 nucleotides line up with TRBD1. The V segment lost 4 bases and the J segment 3 bases; nucleotides outside the gene matches: 6. CDR3 length: 16 amino acids. Germline CDR1 LGHNA, CDR2 YSLEER.

This clone has a handful of counts. The chain carries TRBV7-2 and TRBJ2-5; the match to TRBD2 covers 8 bases. CDR1 and CDR2 (germline): SGHTA, FQGNSA. V lost 0 bases and J lost 4; bases outside the gene matches: 4. The CDR3 is 15 residues long. The DNA of the CDR3 is TGTGCCAGCAGCTTAGCAGGGCTAGCGGGAGAGACCCAGTACTTC. Translation gives CASSLAGLAGETQYF.

V and J are TRBV7-9 and TRBJ2-7, with TRBD1 matching over 9 bases. The CDR3 is 14 residues long. CDR1 and CDR2 from the germline V gene are SEHNR and FQNEAQ (reference sequence). J was trimmed by 5 bases and V by 5 bases; bases with no gene match: 7. CDR3 in amino acids: CASSLRDRVHEQYF. The CDR3 coding sequence is TGTGCCAGCAGCCTGAGGGACAGGGTCCACGAGCAGTACTTC.